Following are 2 T cell receptor beta chains from one sample sequenced in a study of identical twins' blood T cells. One entry per CDR3 protein results from TCRdb running MiXCR on the 5' RACE reads. The sample records 350,000 to 400,000 distinct CDR3 sequences, under 30% being singletons. The sample was PBMCs. The source is a woman aged 18-49 years in good health.

This clonotype was seen repeatedly, ten times or more. The chain recombines TRBV5-1 with TRBJ1-2; D may be TRBD1 (6 bases). The germline V gene encodes CDR1 SGHRS and CDR2 YFSETQ. This CDR3 comprises 16 residues. V lost 0 bases, J lost 2 bases, and 14 bases lay in between. This CDR3 reads CASSLGSGGPNYGYTF. The CDR3 region has the DNA TGCGCCAGCAGCTTGGGCTCCGGGGGGCCAAACTATGGCTACACCTTC.

The rearrangement joins TRBV18 to TRBJ2-5; 9 nucleotides line up with TRBD1. The CDR3 contains 13 residues. From germline, CDR1 is KGHSH and CDR2 LQKENI. The V segment lost 3 bases and the J segment 4 bases; nucleotides outside the gene matches: 0. The CDR3 protein is CASSPTGGETQYF. CDR3 coding DNA: TGTGCCAGCTCACCGACAGGGGGAGAGACCCAGTACTTC.